This T cell receptor beta chain comes out of a study of blood T cell repertoires in COVID-19. In the study overall: Acute and convalescent COVID-19 specimens originated in the United States, Italy and Spain.

CDR3 length: 16 residues. J gave up 4 bases and V 1 base, and 7 bases lay outside the gene matches. Germline assignment: CDR1 SGHDT and CDR2 YYEEEE. In the study's own analysis: Estimated nucleated cell counts came from reference gene primer amplification. The assay was immunoSEQ multiplex PCR, and TCRdb's table has in-frame clones only and misses some. The V and J calls and clone size are taken from that table; D and trimming were inferred from the DNA. Counted here are tens of thousands of clones, around 82% occurring once; the ten biggest clones make up 15% to 20%. The V and J genes are TRBV5-6 and TRBJ1-5, with 8 bases fitting TRBD1. The sequencing input was peripheral blood. This TCR was recovered from a man aged 80 or over with active COVID-19. CDR3 in DNA: TGTGCCAGCAGCTTGTGGGGGGGGACAGGTAATCAGCCCCAGCATTTT. This encodes CASSLWGGTGNQPQHF.